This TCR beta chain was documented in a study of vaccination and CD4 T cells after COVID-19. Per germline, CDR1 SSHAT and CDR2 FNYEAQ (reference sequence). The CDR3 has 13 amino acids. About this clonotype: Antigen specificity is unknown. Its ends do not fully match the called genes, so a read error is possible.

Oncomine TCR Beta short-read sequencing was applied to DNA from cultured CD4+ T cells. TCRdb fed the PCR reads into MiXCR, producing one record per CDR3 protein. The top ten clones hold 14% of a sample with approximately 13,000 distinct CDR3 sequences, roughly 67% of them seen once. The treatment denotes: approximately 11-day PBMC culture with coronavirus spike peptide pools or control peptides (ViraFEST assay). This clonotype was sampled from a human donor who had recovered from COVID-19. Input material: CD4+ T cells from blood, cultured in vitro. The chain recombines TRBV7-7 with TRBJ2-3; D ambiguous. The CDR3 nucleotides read TGTGCTAGCAGCTTAGCTAGCACAGATACGCAGTATTTT. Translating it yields CASSLASTDTQYF.